The rows below give T cell receptor beta chains drawn from one sample of a study of shared clonotypes between healthy human individuals. Sequenced by immunoSEQ multiplex PCR; TCRdb stores in-frame clones only, minus some. The table lists 2 million to 2.5 million clones, around 92% of them singletons. The specimen was naive CD4+ T cells from PBMCs. These receptors were taken from a man aged 18 to 30 in good health. Some clones in this sample may be carry-over from other donors' samples. CDR3s include the opening cysteine and the closing phenylalanine or tryptophan. The D gene is left open where the match is weak. Not all rows give a size; the values are once, few, many and, for expanded clones, a class.

>NA|TRBJ1-5|17|TRBV18|NA
CASSPLSGGTGNQPQHF
TGTGCCAGCTCACCCTTATCGGGGGGGACCGGGAATCAGCCCCAGCATTTT
>TRBD1|TRBJ1-1|17|TRBV4-1|NA
CASSQARDRVLNTEAFF
TGCGCCAGCAGCCAAGCCAGGGACAGAGTTTTGAACACTGAAGCTTTCTTT
>NA|TRBJ1-4|14|TRBV13|NA
CASSGGAGFEKLFF
TGTGCCAGCAGCGGGGGGGCAGGGTTTGAAAAACTGTTTTTT
>NA|TRBJ2-1|13|TRBV18|NA
CASSPVTVSEQFF
TGTGCCAGCTCACCAGTGACGGTCAGTGAGCAGTTCTTC
>TRBD2|TRBJ2-3|16|TRBV7-6|NA
CASSSLLAGFTDTQYF
TGTGCCAGCAGCTCCCTACTAGCGGGCTTCACAGATACGCAGTATTTT
>TRBD1|TRBJ1-3|13|TRBV30|NA
CAWSVQGANTIYF
TGTGCCTGGAGTGTCCAGGGGGCGAACACCATATATTTT
>NA|TRBJ2-3|16|TRBV9|NA
CASSVGRGSSADTQYF
TGTGCCAGCAGCGTAGGTAGAGGGTCGTCCGCAGATACGCAGTATTTT
>TRBD2|TRBJ2-5|16|TRBV9|NA
CASSVWRSSGQETQYF
TGTGCCAGCAGCGTGTGGAGGTCTAGCGGGCAAGAGACCCAGTACTTC
>TRBD2|TRBJ2-3|16|TRBV28|NA
CASSEGLAGSTDTQYF
TGTGCCAGCAGTGAGGGACTAGCGGGAAGCACAGATACGCAGTATTTT
>TRBD2|TRBJ2-3|16|TRBV29-1|NA
CSVRSVAGGRADTQYF
TGCAGCGTCCGGTCGGTAGCGGGAGGAAGGGCAGATACGCAGTATTTT
>TRBD2|TRBJ2-7|14|TRBV7-9|NA
CASSLVAGAHEQYF
TGTGCCAGCAGCTTAGTTGCGGGAGCCCACGAGCAGTACTTC
>NA|TRBJ2-5|12|TRBV29-1|NA
CSVVQGGETQYF
TGCAGCGTTGTACAGGGCGGGGAGACCCAGTACTTC
>TRBD2|TRBJ2-1|14|TRBV9|NA
CASSAQREYNEQFF
TGTGCCAGCAGCGCCCAGCGGGAATACAATGAGCAGTTCTTC
>NA|TRBJ2-3|16|TRBV5-1|NA
CASSLGNSGDTDTQYF
TGCGCCAGCAGCTTGGGTAATAGCGGAGACACAGATACGCAGTATTTT
>NA|TRBJ2-7|13|TRBV5-4|NA
CASSLEQRYEQYF
TGTGCCAGCAGCTTGGAACAGCGCTACGAGCAGTACTTC
>TRBD1|TRBJ1-1|14|TRBV19|few
CASSIGQGNIRAFF
TGTGCCAGTAGTATCGGACAGGGGAATATACGAGCTTTCTTT
>TRBD2|TRBJ2-3|17|TRBV29-1|NA
CSVESRWSSGRTDTQYF
TGCAGCGTTGAAAGTAGATGGTCCAGCGGGAGAACAGATACGCAGTATTTT
>TRBD1|TRBJ1-2|12|TRBV6-1|NA
CAGLGQGYGYTF
TGTGCCGGCCTAGGACAGGGCTATGGCTACACCTTC
>TRBD2|TRBJ2-1|18|TRBV5-1|NA
CASSLIGLAGGPVNEQFF
TGCGCCAGCAGCCTAATAGGACTAGCGGGAGGGCCGGTCAATGAGCAGTTCTTC
>TRBD2|TRBJ2-7|15|TRBV4-1|NA
CASSPTGLATYEQYF
TGCGCCAGCAGCCCCACGGGACTAGCGACCTACGAGCAGTACTTC
>NA|TRBJ2-7|15|TRBV4-3|NA
CASSRTAGSSYEQYF
TGCGCCAGCAGCCGGACGGCAGGGAGCTCCTACGAGCAGTACTTC
>NA|TRBJ1-2|14|TRBV15|NA
CATSRDVRVGSYTF
TGTGCCACCAGCAGAGATGTCAGGGTTGGGAGCTACACCTTC
>NA|TRBJ2-1|12|TRBV7-3|NA
CASSLASTEQFF
TGTGCCAGCAGCTTAGCTAGCACTGAGCAGTTCTTC
>TRBD2|TRBJ2-2|15|TRBV5-1|NA
CASSGTSANTGELFF
TGCGCCAGCAGCGGGACTAGTGCTAACACCGGGGAGCTGTTTTTT
>NA|TRBJ1-5|13|TRBV7-2|NA
CASSSRERQPQHF
TGTGCCAGCAGCTCTAGAGAGCGTCAGCCCCAGCATTTT
>NA|TRBJ2-1|15|TRBV5-1|NA
CASSSQTGVTNEQFF
TGCGCCAGCAGCTCCCAAACGGGAGTTACCAATGAGCAGTTCTTC
>NA|TRBJ2-5|15|TRBV7-3|NA
CASSSTGNPPMTQYF
TGTGCCAGCAGCTCCACAGGGAACCCCCCAATGACCCAGTACTTC
>NA|TRBJ1-5|17|TRBV6-1|NA
CASSEAFRGGNNQPQHF
TGTGCCAGCAGTGAAGCGTTTCGGGGGGGCAACAATCAGCCCCAGCATTTT
>TRBD2|TRBJ2-5|20|TRBV5-1|NA
CASSLSVRGLAGGSRETQYF
TGCGCCAGCAGCTTGAGTGTTAGGGGACTAGCGGGAGGTTCTCGGGAGACCCAGTACTTC
>NA|TRBJ2-3|16|TRBV7-8|NA
CASSLVAGRVTDTQYF
TGTGCCAGCAGCTTAGTGGCGGGAAGGGTGACAGATACGCAGTATTTT
>TRBD2|TRBJ2-7|19|TRBV10-3|NA
CAISGWGTSGSESSYEQYF
TGTGCCATCAGTGGTTGGGGGACTAGCGGGAGTGAGAGCTCCTACGAGCAGTACTTC
>TRBD1|TRBJ1-5|14|TRBV2|NA
CASNKGQVDQPQHF
TGTGCCAGCAACAAGGGACAGGTCGATCAGCCCCAGCATTTT
>TRBD2|TRBJ2-7|13|TRBV29-1|once
CSAGTSGTYEQYF
TGCAGCGCCGGGACTAGCGGGACGTACGAGCAGTACTTC
>TRBD1|TRBJ1-4|12|TRBV27|few
CASRNPGQMLFF
TGTGCCAGCAGGAATCCGGGACAGATGCTGTTTTTT
>NA|TRBJ2-6|12|TRBV29-1|NA
CSVHSGANVLTF
TGCAGCGTTCACTCTGGGGCCAACGTCCTGACTTTC
>TRBD2|TRBJ2-7|15|TRBV28|NA
CASSRGDTALYEQYF
TGTGCCAGCAGCCGGGGGGATACGGCCCTCTACGAGCAGTACTTC
>NA|TRBJ2-7|15|TRBV27|NA
CASSFRFRASYEQYF
TGTGCCAGCAGTTTCCGTTTCCGGGCCTCCTACGAGCAGTACTTC
>NA|TRBJ1-2|14|TRBV2|NA
CASSPLGGRYGYTF
TGTGCCAGCAGCCCACTAGGGGGAAGGTATGGCTACACCTTC
>TRBD1|TRBJ2-7|15|TRBV28|NA
CASSLSVTGAYEQYF
TGTGCCAGCAGTTTATCAGTGACAGGGGCCTACGAGCAGTACTTC
>TRBD1|TRBJ2-3|14|TRBV11-3|NA
CASSPGGSTDTQYF
TGTGCCAGCAGCCCAGGGGGCAGCACAGATACGCAGTATTTT
>NA|TRBJ1-2|15|TRBV11-2|NA
CASSLSQRGNYGYTF
TGTGCCAGCAGCTTATCCCAACGGGGTAACTATGGCTACACCTTC
>TRBD1|TRBJ1-1|14|TRBV7-9|NA
CASSRQGSNTEAFF
TGTGCCAGCAGCCGACAGGGGTCGAACACTGAAGCTTTCTTT
>TRBD1|TRBJ2-5|15|TRBV5-1|NA
CASSLRDSGGETQYF
TGCGCCAGCAGCTTAAGGGACAGCGGAGGAGAGACCCAGTACTTC
>NA|TRBJ2-7|15|TRBV7-8|once
CASSQRGGDSYEQYF
TGTGCCAGCAGCCAGCGAGGGGGAGACTCCTACGAGCAGTACTTC
>NA|TRBJ2-1|15|TRBV11-3|NA
CASSLRGTAYNEQFF
TGTGCCAGCAGCTTACGGGGAACCGCCTACAATGAGCAGTTCTTC
>NA|TRBJ1-2|14|TRBV5-4|NA
CASSLGGLGYGYTF
TGTGCCAGCAGCTTGGGGGGTCTCGGCTATGGCTACACCTTC
>NA|TRBJ2-6|16|TRBV6-5|NA
CASSYRGAGGANVLTF
TGTGCCAGCAGTTACCGGGGGGCAGGTGGGGCCAACGTCCTGACTTTC
>NA|TRBJ2-7|15|TRBV28|NA
CASTSVVTIPYEQYF
TGTGCCAGCACCTCGGTCGTGACCATACCCTACGAGCAGTACTTC
>TRBD1|TRBJ1-2|16|TRBV5-4|NA
CASSLPGQGSNYGYTF
TGTGCCAGCAGCTTGCCCGGACAGGGAAGTAACTATGGCTACACCTTC
>TRBD1|TRBJ1-5|13|TRBV5-1|NA
CASSQGGDQPQHF
TGCGCCAGCAGCCAGGGGGGGGACCAGCCCCAGCATTTT
>TRBD2|TRBJ2-3|16|TRBV5-1|NA
CASSNGGTTGTDTQYF
TGCGCCAGCTCCAACGGCGGGACTACCGGCACAGATACGCAGTATTTT
>NA|TRBJ1-2|13|TRBV7-2|NA
CASSLASGTGYTF
TGTGCCAGCAGCTTAGCGTCAGGGACTGGCTACACCTTC
>TRBD1|TRBJ2-7|14|TRBV6-1|NA
CATSDRGETYEQYF
TGTGCCACGTCAGACAGGGGCGAGACCTACGAGCAGTACTTC
>TRBD2|TRBJ2-2|19|TRBV7-2|NA
CASSLGSRGRAGNTGELFF
TGTGCCAGCAGCTTAGGATCACGCGGGAGGGCCGGGAACACCGGGGAGCTGTTTTTT
>TRBD1|TRBJ2-7|15|TRBV18|once
CASSPTRGFAYEQYF
TGTGCCAGCTCACCCACCAGGGGGTTCGCCTACGAGCAGTACTTC
>NA|TRBJ2-7|15|TRBV28|once
CASSTPGQNFYEQYF
TGTGCCAGCAGTACTCCCGGACAGAATTTCTACGAGCAGTACTTC
>NA|TRBJ2-5|14|TRBV7-9|NA
CASSLARDQETQYF
TGTGCCAGCAGCTTAGCCAGGGATCAAGAGACCCAGTACTTC
>NA|TRBJ1-1|13|TRBV15|NA
CATSRGGITEAFF
TGTGCCACCAGCAGGGGGGGGATCACTGAAGCTTTCTTT
>TRBD1|TRBJ2-7|16|TRBV5-1|once
CASSLEGQGGWYEQYF
TGCGCCAGCAGCCTAGAGGGACAGGGAGGTTGGTACGAGCAGTACTTC